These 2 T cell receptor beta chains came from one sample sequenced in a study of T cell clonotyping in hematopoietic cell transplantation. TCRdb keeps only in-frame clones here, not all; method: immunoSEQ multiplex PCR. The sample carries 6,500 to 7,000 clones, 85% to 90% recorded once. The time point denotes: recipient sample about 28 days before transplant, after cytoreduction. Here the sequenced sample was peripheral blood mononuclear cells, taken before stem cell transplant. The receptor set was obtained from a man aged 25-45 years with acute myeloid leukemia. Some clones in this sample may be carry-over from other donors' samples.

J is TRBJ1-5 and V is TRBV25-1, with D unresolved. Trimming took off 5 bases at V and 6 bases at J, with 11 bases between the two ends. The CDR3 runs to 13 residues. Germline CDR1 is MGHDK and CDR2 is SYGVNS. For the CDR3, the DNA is TGTGCCAGCAGTCCCGGTGACGGTCAGCCCCAGCATTTT. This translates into CASSPGDGQPQHF. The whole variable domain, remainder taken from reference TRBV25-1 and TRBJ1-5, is EADIYQTPRYLVIGTGKKITLECSQTMGHDKMYWYQQDPGMELHLIHYSYGVNSTEKGDLSSESTVSRIRTEHFPLTLESARPSHTSQYLCASSPGDGQPQHFGDGTRLSIL.

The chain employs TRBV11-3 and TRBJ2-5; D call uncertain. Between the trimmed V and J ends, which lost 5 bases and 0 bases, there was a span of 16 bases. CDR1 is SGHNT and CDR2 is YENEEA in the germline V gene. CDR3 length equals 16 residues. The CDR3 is CASSAFMQENQETQYF. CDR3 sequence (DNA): TGTGCCAGCAGCGCATTTATGCAGGAGAACCAAGAGACCCAGTACTTC. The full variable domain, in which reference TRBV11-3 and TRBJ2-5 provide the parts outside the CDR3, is EAGVVQSPRYKIIEKKQPVAFWCNPISGHNTLYWYLQNLGQGPELLIRYENEEAVDDSQLPKDRFSAERLKGVDSTLKIQPAELGDSAVYLCASSAFMQENQETQYFGPGTRLLVL.